This T cell receptor beta chain is drawn from a study of cytomegalovirus exposure and HLA in healthy donors. Points from the study as a whole: In a later analysis, an Asian-associated ancestry cluster reportedly showed fewer N-insertions than the approximately 670-donor mean. Researchers had no immune exposure information except CMV serostatus available.

Remarks on this clone: Its target is not known.

PCR primers comprised 60 Vbeta and 13 Jbeta primers. TCRdb's table, derived via immunoSEQ multiplex PCR, lists solely in-frame clones and lacks some. The sample contains more than 95,000 clones, 78% of which appear only once. Trimming took 0 bases from V and 8 from J, leaving 11 bases between them. Germline V gene lookup returns CDR1 LGHNA and CDR2 YSLEER. The length of the CDR3 is 14 residues. V and J are TRBV4-3 and TRBJ2-1; D not certain. This receptor was identified in a man between 25 and 39 years old in good health and CMV-seropositive. The sample comprised PBMCs. The CDR3 DNA is TGCGCCAGCAGCCAAGAACTACGAGGCTATGAGCAGTTCTTC. It specifies CASSQELRGYEQFF.